This T cell receptor (beta chain) originates from a study of cytomegalovirus exposure and HLA in healthy donors. Study results and limitations: Several of the most significant clusters appeared, in a later analysis, to be linked to common viral pathogens. Most observed TCR sequences were rare, whereas some public TCRs were detected in many donors.

Turning to this clone: Its antigen is as yet unknown.

Likely unrecorded immune exposures existed in these nominally healthy donors. 13 Jbeta primers and 60 Vbeta primers were used for the PCR. Only in-frame clones appear in the TCRdb table, and some are missing; sequencing was by immunoSEQ multiplex PCR. This sample's clone table lists around 110,000 clones. The TCR sequence derives from a man aged 40-49 years in good health and CMV-seropositive. The specimen was PBMCs.

CDR3 in DNA: TGTGCCAGCAGCCACCAACTAGCGGGAGGTGAACGCGAGCAGTACTTC. Translating it yields CASSHQLAGGEREQYF. This chain connects TRBV4-2 to TRBJ2-7; 12 nucleotides align to TRBD2. After removal of 3 bases from V and 6 bases from J, the junction contained 9 bases not matched to a gene. Germline V CDR1 and CDR2: LGHNA, YNFKEQ. The CDR3 extends over 16 amino acids.